This TCR beta chain was sequenced in a study of cytomegalovirus exposure and HLA in healthy donors. Overall study results and limits: Some public TCRs appeared in many individuals, while most sequences were rare. Reports indicate that TCR beta sequences accurately predicted the HLA-A and HLA-B alleles of most subjects.

The donors comprised healthy bone marrow donors. Comment on this clone: Its antigen remains unknown.

The CDR3 loop spans 15 amino acids. In germline, CDR1 is MNHEY, CDR2 SMNVEV (reference sequence). V dropped 3 bases and J dropped 7 bases, with 16 bases sitting between them. The PCR ran on 60 Vbeta and 13 Jbeta primers. TCRdb keeps only in-frame clones here, not all; method: immunoSEQ multiplex PCR. Among around 250,000 clones listed, over 90% were seen once. The sequencing input was PBMCs. This TCR came from a girl aged 2 to 10 in good health and CMV-seronegative. The chain employs TRBV27 and TRBJ2-1; maybe TRBD1 (6 bases). The CDR3 nucleotides read TGTGCCAGCAGTTTCGTGGGGGCCCAAGGGAATGAGCAGTTCTTC. Translated, it gives CASSFVGAQGNEQFF.